This T cell receptor (beta chain) emerged from a study of CD8+CD57+ T cells in acquired aplastic anemia. The V end was cut by 4 bases, the J end by 2 bases, with 12 bases between. CDR3 length equals 15 residues. Per the germline V gene, CDR1 is LNHDA and CDR2 is SQIVND (reference sequence). The authors sequenced patients whose flow cytometry had shown CD8+CD57+ cell expansion. Genomic DNA templated the TCR beta VDJ and CDR3 profiling. MiXCR was run by TCRdb on the reads, yielding one entry per CDR3 protein. The sample consists of around 190,000 distinct CDR3 sequences, 48% of them appearing once. Source material: sorted CD4+, CD8+, or CD8+CD57+ T cells (not recorded which) from PBMCs. The J gene is TRBJ2-1, the V gene TRBV19; TRBD2 is a possible D gene (5 bases). The receptor was isolated from a human donor with aplastic anemia. CDR3 DNA: TGTGCCAGTAGTACTAGCAGTTCCCCCTACAATGAGCAGTTCTTC. It is translated as CASSTSSSPYNEQFF.